A single sample is the source of the 2 T cell receptor beta chains below, sequenced in a study of CD8+CD57+ T cells in acquired aplastic anemia. Patients chosen for sequencing had shown CD8+CD57+ cell expansion by flow cytometry. The TCR beta profiling, which covered VDJ combination and CDR3 sequence, was carried out using genomic DNA as the template. TCRdb redid the calling of the reads with MiXCR, one entry per CDR3 protein. Here the sample spans 200,000 to 300,000 distinct CDR3 sequences, about 80% being singletons. The sample comprised sorted CD4+, CD8+, or CD8+CD57+ T cells (not recorded which) from PBMCs. The receptors here all came from a human donor with aplastic anemia.

The V gene is TRBV14, the J gene TRBJ2-1, with 10 positions matching TRBD1. The last part of the DNA fits TRBJ2-7 better; the J call may be wrong. Looked up from germline, CDR1 is SGHDN and CDR2 is FVKESK. The CDR3 loop spans 14 amino acids. CDR3 region: CASSTGQGSYEQYV. CDR3 in DNA: TGTGCCAGCAGCACGGGACAGGGGTCCTACGAGCAGTACGTC.

A single count supports this clonotype. The V gene is TRBV15, the J gene TRBJ2-5; tentatively, D is TRBD1 or TRBD2 (5 bases each). The CDR3 has 13 amino acids. Looked up from germline, CDR1 is LNHNV and CDR2 is YYDKDF (reference sequence). Trimming stripped 6 bases from V and 7 bases from J, with 15 bases between. The CDR3 spells CATRGPREATQYF. The CDR3 nucleotides read TGTGCCACCAGGGGACCGCGCGAGGCGACCCAGTACTTC. The full variable domain, its missing parts supplied by reference TRBV15 and TRBJ2-5, is DAMVIQNPRYQVTQFGKPVTLSCSQTLNHNVMYWYQQKSSQAPKLLFHYYDKDFNNEADTPDNFQSRRPNTSFCFLDIRSPGLGDTAMYLCATRGPREATQYFGPGTRLLVL.